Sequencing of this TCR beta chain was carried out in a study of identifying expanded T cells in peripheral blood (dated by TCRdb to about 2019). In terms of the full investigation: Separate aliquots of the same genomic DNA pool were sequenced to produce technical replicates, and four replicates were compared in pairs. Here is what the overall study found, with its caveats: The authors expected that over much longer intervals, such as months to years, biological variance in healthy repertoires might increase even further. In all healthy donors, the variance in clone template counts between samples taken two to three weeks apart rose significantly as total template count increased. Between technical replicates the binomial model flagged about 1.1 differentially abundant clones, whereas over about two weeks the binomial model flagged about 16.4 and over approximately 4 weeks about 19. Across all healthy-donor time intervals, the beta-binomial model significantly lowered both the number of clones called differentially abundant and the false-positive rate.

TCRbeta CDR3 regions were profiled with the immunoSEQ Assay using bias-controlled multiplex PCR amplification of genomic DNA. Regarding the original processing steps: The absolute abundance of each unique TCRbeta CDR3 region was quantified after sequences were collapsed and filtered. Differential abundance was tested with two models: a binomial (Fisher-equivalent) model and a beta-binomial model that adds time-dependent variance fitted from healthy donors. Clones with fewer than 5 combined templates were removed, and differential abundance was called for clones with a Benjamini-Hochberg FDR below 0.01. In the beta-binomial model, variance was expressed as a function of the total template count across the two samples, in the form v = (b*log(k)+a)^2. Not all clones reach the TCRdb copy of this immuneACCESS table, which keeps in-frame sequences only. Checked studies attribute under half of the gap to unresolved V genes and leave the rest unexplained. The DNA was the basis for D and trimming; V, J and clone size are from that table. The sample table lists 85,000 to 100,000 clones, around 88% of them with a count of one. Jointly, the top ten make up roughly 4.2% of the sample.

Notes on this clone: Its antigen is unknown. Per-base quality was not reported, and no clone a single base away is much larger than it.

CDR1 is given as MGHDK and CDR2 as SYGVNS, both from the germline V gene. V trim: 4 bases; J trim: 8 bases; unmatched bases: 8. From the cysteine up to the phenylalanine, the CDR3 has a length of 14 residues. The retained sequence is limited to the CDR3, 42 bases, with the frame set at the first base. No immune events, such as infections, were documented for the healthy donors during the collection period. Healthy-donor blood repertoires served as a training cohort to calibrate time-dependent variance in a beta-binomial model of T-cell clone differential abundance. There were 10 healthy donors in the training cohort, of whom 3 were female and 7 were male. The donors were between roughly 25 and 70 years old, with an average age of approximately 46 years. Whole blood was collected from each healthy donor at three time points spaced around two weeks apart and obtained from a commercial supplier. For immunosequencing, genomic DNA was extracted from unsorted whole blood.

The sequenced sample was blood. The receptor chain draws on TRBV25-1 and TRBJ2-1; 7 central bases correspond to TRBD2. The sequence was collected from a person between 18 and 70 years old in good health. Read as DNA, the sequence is TGTGCCAGCAGTGGCCTAGCGGCCCAAGATGAGCAGTTCTTC. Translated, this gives CASSGLAAQDEQFF.